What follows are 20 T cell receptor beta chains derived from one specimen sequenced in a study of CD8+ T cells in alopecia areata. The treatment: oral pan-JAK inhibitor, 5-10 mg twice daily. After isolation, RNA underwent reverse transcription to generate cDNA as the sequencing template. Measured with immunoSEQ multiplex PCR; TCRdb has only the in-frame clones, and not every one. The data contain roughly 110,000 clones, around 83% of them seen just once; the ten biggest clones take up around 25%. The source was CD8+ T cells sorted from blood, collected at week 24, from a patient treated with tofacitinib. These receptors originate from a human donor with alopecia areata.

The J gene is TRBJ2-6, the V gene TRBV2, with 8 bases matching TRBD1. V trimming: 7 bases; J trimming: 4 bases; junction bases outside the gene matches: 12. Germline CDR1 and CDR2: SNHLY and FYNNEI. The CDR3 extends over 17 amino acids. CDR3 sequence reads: CASIARDRPSGANVLTF. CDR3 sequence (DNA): TGTGCCAGCATCGCGAGGGACAGGCCAAGCGGGGCCAACGTCCTGACTTTC.

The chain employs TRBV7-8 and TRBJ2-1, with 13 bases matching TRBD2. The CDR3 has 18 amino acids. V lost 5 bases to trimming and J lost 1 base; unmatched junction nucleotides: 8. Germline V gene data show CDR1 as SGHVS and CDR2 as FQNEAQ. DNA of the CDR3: TGTGCCAGCAGCCCCACCGGGACTAGCGGGGCATCCTACAATGAGCAGTTCTTC. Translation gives CASSPTGTSGASYNEQFF.

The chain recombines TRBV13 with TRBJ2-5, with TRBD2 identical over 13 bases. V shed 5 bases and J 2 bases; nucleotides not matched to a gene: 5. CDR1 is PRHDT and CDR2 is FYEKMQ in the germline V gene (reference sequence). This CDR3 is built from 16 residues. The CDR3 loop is CASSLRTSGGQETQYF. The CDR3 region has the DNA TGTGCCAGCAGCCTTCGGACTAGCGGGGGACAAGAGACCCAGTACTTC.

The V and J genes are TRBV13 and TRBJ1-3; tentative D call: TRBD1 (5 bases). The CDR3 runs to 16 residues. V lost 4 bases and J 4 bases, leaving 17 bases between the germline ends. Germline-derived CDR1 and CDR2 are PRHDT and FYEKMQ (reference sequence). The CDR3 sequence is CASSYRQGSGGNTIYF. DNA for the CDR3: TGTGCCAGCAGCTATCGGCAGGGTAGCGGAGGAAACACCATATATTTT. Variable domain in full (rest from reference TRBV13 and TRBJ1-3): AAGVIQSPRHLIKEKRETATLKCYPIPRHDTVYWYQQGPGQDPQFLISFYEKMQSDKGSIPDRFSAQQFSDYHSELNMSSLELGDSALYFCASSYRQGSGGNTIYFGEGSWLTVV.

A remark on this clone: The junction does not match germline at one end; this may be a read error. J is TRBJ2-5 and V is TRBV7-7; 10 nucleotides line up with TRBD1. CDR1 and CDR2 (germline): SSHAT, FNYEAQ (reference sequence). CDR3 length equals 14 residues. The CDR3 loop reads CASSPDRGEETQYF. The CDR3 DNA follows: TGTGCTAGCAGCCCGGACAGGGGGGAGGAGACCCAGTACTTC.

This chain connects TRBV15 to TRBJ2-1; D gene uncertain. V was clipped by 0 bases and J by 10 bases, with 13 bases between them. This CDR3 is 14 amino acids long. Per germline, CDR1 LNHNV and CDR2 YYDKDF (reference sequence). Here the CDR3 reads CATSRDLKAREQFF. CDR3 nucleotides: TGTGCCACCAGCAGAGATCTTAAGGCGCGGGAGCAGTTCTTC. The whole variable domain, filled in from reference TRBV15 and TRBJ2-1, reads DAMVIQNPRYQVTQFGKPVTLSCSQTLNHNVMYWYQQKSSQAPKLLFHYYDKDFNNEADTPDNFQSRRPNTSFCFLDIRSPGLGDTAMYLCATSRDLKAREQFFGPGTRLTVL.

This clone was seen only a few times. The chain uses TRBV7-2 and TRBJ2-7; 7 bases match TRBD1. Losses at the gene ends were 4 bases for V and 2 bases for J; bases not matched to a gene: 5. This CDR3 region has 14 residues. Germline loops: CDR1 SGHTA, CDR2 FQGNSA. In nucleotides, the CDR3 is TGTGCCAGCAGCTCCCAGACAGGGACCTACGAGCAGTACTTC. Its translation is CASSSQTGTYEQYF. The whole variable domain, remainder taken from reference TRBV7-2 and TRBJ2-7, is GAGVSQSPSNKVTEKGKDVELRCDPISGHTALYWYRQSLGQGLEFLIYFQGNSAPDKSGLPSDRFSAERTGGSVSTLTIQRTQQEDSAVYLCASSSQTGTYEQYFGPGTRLTVT.

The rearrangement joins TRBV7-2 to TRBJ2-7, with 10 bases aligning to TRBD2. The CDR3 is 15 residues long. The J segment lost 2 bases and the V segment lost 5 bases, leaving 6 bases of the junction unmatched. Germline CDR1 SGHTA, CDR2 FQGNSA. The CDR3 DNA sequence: TGTGCCAGCAGCGTCCGGACTAGCGGTGCCTACGAGCAGTACTTC. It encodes CASSVRTSGAYEQYF.

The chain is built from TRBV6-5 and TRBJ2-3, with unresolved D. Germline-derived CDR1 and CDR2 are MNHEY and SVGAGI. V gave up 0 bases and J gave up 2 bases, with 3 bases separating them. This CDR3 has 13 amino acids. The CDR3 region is CASSYSHTDTQYF. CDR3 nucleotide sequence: TGTGCCAGCAGTTACTCCCACACAGATACGCAGTATTTT.

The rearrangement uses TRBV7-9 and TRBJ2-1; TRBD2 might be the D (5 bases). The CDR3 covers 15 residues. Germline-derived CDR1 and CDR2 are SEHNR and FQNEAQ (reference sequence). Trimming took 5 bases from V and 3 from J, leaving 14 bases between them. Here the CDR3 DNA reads TGTGCCAGCAGCCCCGCCGGGGAGATCTACAATGAGCAGTTCTTC. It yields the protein CASSPAGEIYNEQFF.

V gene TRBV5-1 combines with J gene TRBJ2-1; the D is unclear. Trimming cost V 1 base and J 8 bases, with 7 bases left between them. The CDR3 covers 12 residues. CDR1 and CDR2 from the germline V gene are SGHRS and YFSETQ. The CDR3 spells CASSLTPHEQFF. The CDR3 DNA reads TGCGCCAGCAGCTTGACCCCACATGAGCAGTTCTTC.

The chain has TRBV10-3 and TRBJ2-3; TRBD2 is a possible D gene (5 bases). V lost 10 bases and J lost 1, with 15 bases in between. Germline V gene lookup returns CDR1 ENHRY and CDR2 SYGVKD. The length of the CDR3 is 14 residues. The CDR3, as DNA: TGTGCCACCAGAGACGAGCGGCGCACAGATACGCAGTATTTT. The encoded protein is CATRDERRTDTQYF.

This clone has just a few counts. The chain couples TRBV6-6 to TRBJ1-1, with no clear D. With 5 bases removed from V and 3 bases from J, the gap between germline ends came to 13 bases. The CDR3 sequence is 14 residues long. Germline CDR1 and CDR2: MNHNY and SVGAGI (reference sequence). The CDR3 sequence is CASSIWTGDTEAFF. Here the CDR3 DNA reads TGTGCCAGCAGTATCTGGACCGGGGACACTGAAGCTTTCTTT.

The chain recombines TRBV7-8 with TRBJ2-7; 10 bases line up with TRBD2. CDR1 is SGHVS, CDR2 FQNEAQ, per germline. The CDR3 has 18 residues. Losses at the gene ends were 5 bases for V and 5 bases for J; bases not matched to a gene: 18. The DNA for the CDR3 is TGTGCCAGCAGCACGCCGCGTCTAGCGGGGGACGGCGGCCACGAGCAGTACTTC. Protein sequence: CASSTPRLAGDGGHEQYF.

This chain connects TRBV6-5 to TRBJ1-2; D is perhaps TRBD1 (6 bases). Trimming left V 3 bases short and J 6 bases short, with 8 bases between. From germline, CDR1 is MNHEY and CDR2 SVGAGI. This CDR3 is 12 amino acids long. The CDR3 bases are TGTGCCAGCAGTTATGCAGGGGATGGCTACACCTTC. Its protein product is CASSYAGDGYTF.

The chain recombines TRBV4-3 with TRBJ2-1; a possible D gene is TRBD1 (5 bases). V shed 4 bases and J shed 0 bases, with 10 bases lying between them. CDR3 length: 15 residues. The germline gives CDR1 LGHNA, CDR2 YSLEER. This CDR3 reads CASSPDSDSYNEQFF. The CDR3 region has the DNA TGCGCCAGCAGCCCCGACAGCGACTCCTACAATGAGCAGTTCTTC.

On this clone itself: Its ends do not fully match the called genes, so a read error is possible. CDR3 in amino acids: CASGFFAAPTGGTYDEQFF. The CDR3 DNA reads as TGTGCTAGTGGTTTCTTCGCTGCCCCAACGGGGGGGACCTACGATGAGCAGTTCTTC. V usage is TRBV12-5 and J usage is TRBJ2-1; TRBD2 aligns across 8 bases. Germline assignment: CDR1 LGHNT and CDR2 FRNRAP. CDR3 length: 19 amino acids.

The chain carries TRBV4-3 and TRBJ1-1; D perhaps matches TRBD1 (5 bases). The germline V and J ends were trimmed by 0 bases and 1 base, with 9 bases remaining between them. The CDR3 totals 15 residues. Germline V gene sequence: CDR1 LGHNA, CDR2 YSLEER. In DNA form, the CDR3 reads TGCGCCAGCAGCCAAGACACAGGACGGAACACTGAAGCTTTCTTT. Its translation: CASSQDTGRNTEAFF.

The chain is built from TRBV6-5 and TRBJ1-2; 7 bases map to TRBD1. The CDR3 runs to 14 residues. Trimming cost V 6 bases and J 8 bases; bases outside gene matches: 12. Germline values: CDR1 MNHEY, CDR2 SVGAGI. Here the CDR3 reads CASSPDRVGRGYTF. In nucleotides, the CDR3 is TGTGCCAGCAGCCCCGACAGGGTCGGGAGGGGCTACACCTTC.

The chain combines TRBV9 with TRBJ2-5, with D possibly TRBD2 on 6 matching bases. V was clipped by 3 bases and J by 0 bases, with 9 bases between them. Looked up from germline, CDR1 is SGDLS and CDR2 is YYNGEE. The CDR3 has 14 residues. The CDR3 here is CASSGGDYQETQYF. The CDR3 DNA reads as TGTGCCAGCAGCGGAGGGGACTACCAAGAGACCCAGTACTTC.